These T cell receptor beta chains were read from a single sample in a study of vaccination and CD4 T cells after COVID-19. TCRdb recomputed calls from the PCR reads with MiXCR, one row per CDR3 protein. The sample has some 8,000 distinct CDR3 sequences; around two fifths are singletons. These TCRs are of unknown antigen specificity. Sequenced material: CD4+ T cells from blood, cultured in vitro. The receptor source for this set is a human donor in good health. Both conserved end residues are trimmed from each CDR3. Clone size is given for some rows only: seen once, a few or many times, or a class if the clone is expanded.

V | size | CDR3
TRBV10-1 | few | ASSGGGALGETQY
TRBV20-1 | few | SARGGNTGELF
TRBV9 | - | ASSVGLAGGVTYEQY
TRBV5-1 | - | ASSLEMVDRAHEQY
TRBV29-1 | - | SVRGPGAYEAF
TRBV6-2/TRBV6-3 | few | ASSYSIWLAGGTTDTQY
TRBV9 | - | ASSVDRVETGANVLT
TRBV5-1 | - | ASSPGTAQETQY
TRBV7-3 | few | ASSSGQGPGSTIY
TRBV6-2/TRBV6-3 | few | ASSTGIYYEQY
TRBV5-4 | - | ASSLVQGAAPGELF
TRBV6-5 | - | ASSYLQGPGELF
TRBV20-1 | few | SARAGQDYGYT
TRBV7-8 | medium-sized | ASSSPTTGRQGDTQY
TRBV30 | few | AHKQGPNTEAF
TRBV27 | - | ASRGTEQRYEQY
TRBV10-3 | - | AITGTSGMVGTDTQY
TRBV7-3 | - | ASSLDRERTEAF
TRBV18 | few | ASSPGTGWYEQY
TRBV20-1 | - | SARDFLGLASGELF
TRBV10-3 | few | AAGWKTGELF
TRBV6-5 | - | ASSWGRTGGKLAEAF
TRBV5-4 | - | ASSQKANYGYT
TRBV20-1 | - | SATFSGTETQY
TRBV7-9 | few | ASSLMNTGELF